The rows below give T cell receptor beta chains drawn from one sample of a study of blood T cell repertoires in COVID-19. Clones were sequenced by immunoSEQ multiplex PCR, and TCRdb holds only the in-frame ones, with some missing. The repertoire includes under 300,000 clones, 75% to 90% of them detected once, and around 6% sits in the top ten. The material sequenced was PBMCs or T cells enriched from blood (not recorded which). The source is a woman between 25 and 40 years old with acute COVID-19. CDR3s include the opening cysteine and the closing phenylalanine or tryptophan. Each record gives: clone size, D gene, V gene, J gene, CDR3 DNA, CDR3 protein. D genes are given only for firm matches. Size is omitted from some rows. Given values are once, few, many or a class for expanded clones.

>NA|TRBD1|TRBV28|TRBJ1-5
TGTGCCAGCAGCCAGGGGGCTACGAGCAATCAGCCCCAGCATTTT
CASSQGATSNQPQHF
>NA|TRBD2|TRBV28|TRBJ2-1
TGTGCCAGCAGTCCGGGACATCGGACTAGCGGGAGCTCCTACAATGAGCAGTTCTTC
CASSPGHRTSGSSYNEQFF
>NA|NA|TRBV18|TRBJ1-6
TGTGCCAGCTCTGCCGGGATTCAGGGAGGTTCACCCCTCCACTTT
CASSAGIQGGSPLHF
>NA|NA|TRBV12-1|TRBJ2-1
TGTGCCAGCATCGATCCACACATCCCAGACCGGCGGGGGTACAATGAGCAGTTCTTC
CASIDPHIPDRRGYNEQFF
>NA|NA|TRBV28|TRBJ1-2
TGTGCCACCCAGTCGGGGGGCTTGCTATTTGGCTACACCTTC
CATQSGGLLFGYTF
>NA|TRBD1|TRBV6-5|TRBJ1-6
TGTGCCAGCAACAGACAGGGGGATTCACCCCTCCACTTT
CASNRQGDSPLHF
>once|TRBD1|TRBV7-8|TRBJ1-2
TGTGCCAGCAGCCCTGACAGGGGAACTAACTATGGCTACACCTTC
CASSPDRGTNYGYTF
>once|NA|TRBV28|TRBJ1-2
TGTGCCAGCAGTTTCCCTGGGGCGGGGGGCTCCTTCTATGGCTACACCTTC
CASSFPGAGGSFYGYTF
>NA|TRBD1|TRBV6-5|TRBJ2-5
TGTGCCAGCATCTTAAACCCCAGGGGGCAAGAGACCCAGTACTTC
CASILNPRGQETQYF
>NA|NA|TRBV19|TRBJ2-2
TGTGCCAGCCTTAACCTAGGGGTGAACACCGGGGAGCTGTTTTTT
CASLNLGVNTGELFF
>NA|NA|TRBV2|TRBJ2-7
TGTGCCAGCAGTGTTGGGCAGGTCGTCTACGAGCAGTACTTC
CASSVGQVVYEQYF
>NA|NA|TRBV18|TRBJ1-1
TGTGCCAGCTCACCATACGACCGACAGGCTGAAGCTTTCTTT
CASSPYDRQAEAFF
>NA|NA|TRBV27|TRBJ1-1
TGTGCCAGCAGTCTCCCTCAGGGAGAAGCTTTCTTT
CASSLPQGEAFF
>once|TRBD2|TRBV5-4|TRBJ2-2
TGTGCCAGCAGCCAACCCCAACTAGCGAGCGGGGAGCTGTTTTTT
CASSQPQLASGELFF
>NA|NA|TRBV24-1|TRBJ2-3
TGTGCCACCAGACCCCGCGGGGGCACAGATACGCAGTATTTT
CATRPRGGTDTQYF
>many|NA|TRBV21-1|TRBJ1-2
TGTGCCAGCAGCAAAGAGGGGACAGGGAATGGCTACACCTTC
CASSKEGTGNGYTF
>NA|NA|TRBV28|TRBJ2-1
TGTGCCAGCAGTAGGGTAGGGCAGGGGCAATACAATGAGCAGTTCTTC
CASSRVGQGQYNEQFF
>NA|TRBD2|TRBV18|TRBJ2-5
TGTGCCAGCTCACCGCGCGGGACTAGCGGGGGGGCTGCAGAGACCCAGTACTTC
CASSPRGTSGGAAETQYF
>NA|NA|TRBV21-1|TRBJ1-6
TGTGCCAGCAGCGGGGAAGATCTCGGGGATTCACCCCTCCACTTT
CASSGEDLGDSPLHF
>once|TRBD2|TRBV7-2|TRBJ2-3
TGTGCCAGCAGCTTAGCGGCGGGGACTATACATACGCAGTATTTT
CASSLAAGTIHTQYF
>NA|TRBD1|TRBV7-8|TRBJ2-1
TGTGCCAGCAGCTTAGGAGACAGGGGCTATGAGCAGTTCTTC
CASSLGDRGYEQFF
>NA|NA|TRBV7-2|TRBJ2-1
TGTGCCAGCAGTTCGGTACAGGGAGCTTACAATGAGCAGTTCTTC
CASSSVQGAYNEQFF
>NA|TRBD2|TRBV7-2|TRBJ2-7
TGTGCCAGCAGCCCCCCCGGACTAGCGGGGGGTGAGCAGTACTTC
CASSPPGLAGGEQYF
>NA|NA|TRBV7-6|TRBJ2-7
TGTGCCAGCAGCCTCATGGGAGGTCGCGAGCAGTACTTC
CASSLMGGREQYF
>NA|NA|TRBV19|TRBJ2-7
TGTGCCAGTAGTATGTCCGCAGGGTCCTACTACGAGCAGTACTTC
CASSMSAGSYYEQYF
>NA|TRBD1|TRBV19|TRBJ2-1
TGTGCCAGTAGTGCTGGGGACAGTCACAATGAGCAGTTCTTC
CASSAGDSHNEQFF
>NA|TRBD2|TRBV6-5|TRBJ2-7
TGTGCCAGCACCTTTAGCGGGTCGGGGTCTTACGAGCAGTACTTC
CASTFSGSGSYEQYF
>NA|NA|TRBV28|TRBJ2-3
TGTGCCAGCAGTGGGGGGTATACGCAGTATTTT
CASSGGYTQYF
>NA|TRBD1|TRBV11-2|TRBJ1-4
TGTGCCAGCAGCCGGGGACAGACAAATGAAAAACTGTTTTTT
CASSRGQTNEKLFF
>NA|TRBD2|TRBV5-1|TRBJ2-1
TGCGCCAGCAGCAAGACTAGCTCCGACGAGCAGTTCTTC
CASSKTSSDEQFF
>NA|TRBD1|TRBV24-1|TRBJ2-1
TGTGCCACCAGTGACCCAGGGGGCGGTGAGCAGTTCTTC
CATSDPGGGEQFF
>NA|TRBD2|TRBV3-1/TRBV3-2|TRBJ2-1
TGTGCCAGCAGCCGCGGGGGGGCCGTGAATGAGCAGTTCTTC
CASSRGGAVNEQFF
>NA|TRBD2|TRBV2|TRBJ2-7
TGTGCCAGCAGGCGGGAGGGCCACGAGCAGTACTTC
CASRREGHEQYF
>NA|NA|TRBV18|TRBJ1-1
TGTGCCAGCCTCCAAGGGGCATTGAACACTGAAGCTTTCTTT
CASLQGALNTEAFF
>few|TRBD1|TRBV9|TRBJ1-5
TGTGCCAGCAGCGCAGGGGGCGATCAGCCCCAGCATTTT
CASSAGGDQPQHF
>NA|NA|TRBV6-5|TRBJ2-5
TGTGCCAGCAGATTAGCCTCGGGGGAGACCCAGTACTTC
CASRLASGETQYF
>NA|NA|TRBV5-1|TRBJ2-5
TGCGCCAGCAGCTTTAATATTAAAGAGACCCAGTACTTC
CASSFNIKETQYF
>once|TRBD2|TRBV19|TRBJ2-1
TGTGCCAGTAGGGAATTAGCGGGGGCCTACAATGAGCAGTTCTTC
CASRELAGAYNEQFF
>NA|NA|TRBV28|TRBJ2-7
TGTGCCAGCAGTTTGGCGGGCTCCTACGAGCAGTACTTC
CASSLAGSYEQYF
>NA|TRBD1|TRBV28|TRBJ2-2
TGTGCCAGCAGTTCCGTAACCGGGACAGGGTGGGGGGAGCTGTTTTTT
CASSSVTGTGWGELFF
>NA|TRBD1|TRBV9|TRBJ2-3
TGTGCCAGCAGCGTGGGACAGGGGGCAACAGATACGCAGTATTTT
CASSVGQGATDTQYF
>NA|NA|TRBV15|TRBJ1-4
TGTGCCACCAGCAGAGATCTAATGACAGCGGGGGAAAAACTGTTTTTT
CATSRDLMTAGEKLFF
>NA|NA|TRBV30|TRBJ1-1
TGTGCCTGGAGTCTCAGGGGCGGGAACACTGAAGCTTTCTTT
CAWSLRGGNTEAFF
>NA|NA|TRBV27|TRBJ1-6
TGTGCCAGCAGTTTATTATCAGGGAATTCACCCCTCCACTTT
CASSLLSGNSPLHF
>NA|NA|TRBV18|TRBJ1-1
TGTGCCAGCTCCACCAAGGCAGACATGAACACTGAAGCTTTCTTT
CASSTKADMNTEAFF